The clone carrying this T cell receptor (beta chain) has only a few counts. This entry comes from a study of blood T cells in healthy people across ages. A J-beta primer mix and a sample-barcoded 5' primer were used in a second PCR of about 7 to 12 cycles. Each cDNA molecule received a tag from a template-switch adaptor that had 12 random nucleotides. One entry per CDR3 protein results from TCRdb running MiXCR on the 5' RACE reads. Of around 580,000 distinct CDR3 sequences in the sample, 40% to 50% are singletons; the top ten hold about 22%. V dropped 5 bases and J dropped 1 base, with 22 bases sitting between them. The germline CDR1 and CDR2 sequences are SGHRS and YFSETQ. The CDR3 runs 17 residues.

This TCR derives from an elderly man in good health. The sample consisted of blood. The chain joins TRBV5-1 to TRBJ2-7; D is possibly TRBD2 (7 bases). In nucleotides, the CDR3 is TGCGCCAGCAGTCTTCGGGGGGCCGGGGGGATTTCCTACGAGCAGTACTTC. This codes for CASSLRGAGGISYEQYF.